The 31 T cell receptor beta chains below were found in one sample sequenced in a study of T cell responses to AZD1222 COVID-19 vaccine. The table came from immunoSEQ multiplex PCR; TCRdb's copy has only in-frame clones and leaves some out. The table includes approximately 120,000 clones, approximately 91% detected once. Sequencing used peripheral blood, obtained on day 0 of MenACWY control vaccination. All receptors come from an adult in good health.

This clone was counted between two and nine times. The rearrangement joins TRBV6-5 to TRBJ1-2; the match to TRBD1 covers 7 bases. The CDR3 runs to 15 residues. V trimming: 5 bases; J trimming: 1 base; junction bases outside the gene matches: 7. CDR1 and CDR2 (germline): MNHEY, SVGAGI. The CDR3 loop reads CASSREGQINYGYTF. CDR3 bases: TGTGCCAGCAGTAGGGAGGGACAGATTAACTATGGCTACACCTTC.

This CDR3 reads CASSVDGTYPNYGYTF. CDR3 DNA: TGTGCCAGCAGCGTAGATGGGACCTACCCTAACTATGGCTACACCTTC. The J gene is TRBJ1-2, the V gene TRBV9, with D possibly matching TRBD1 (5 bases). The V gene's germline CDR1 is SGDLS and CDR2 YYNGEE. There are 16 residues in the CDR3. Between the trimmed V and J ends, which lost 0 bases and 0 bases, there was a span of 12 bases.

The chain combines TRBV7-2 with TRBJ1-4, with TRBD1 as a possible D gene (6 bases). The CDR3 is 14 amino acids. V dropped 5 bases and J dropped 12 bases, with 19 bases sitting between them. The V gene's germline CDR1 is SGHTA and CDR2 FQGNSA. The CDR3: CASSPLGRGGELFF. CDR3 nucleotides: TGTGCCAGCAGCCCCTTGGGCAGGGGAGGTGAACTGTTTTTT.

This chain joins TRBV3-1 (or the pseudogene TRBV3-2) and TRBJ1-4; D perhaps matches TRBD1 (6 bases). CDR3 size: 15 residues. Germline V gene lookup returns CDR1 LGHDT and CDR2 YNNKEL (reference sequence). Between the trimmed V and J ends, which lost 3 bases and 6 bases, there was a span of 14 bases. The CDR3 DNA follows: TGTGCCAGCAGCCATGCTCCAGGGGTAGATGAAAAACTGTTTTTT. Protein sequence: CASSHAPGVDEKLFF.

The DNA of the CDR3 is TGTGCCAGCAGCGCGGGACAGGGGGCGAGTAATTCACCCCTCCACTTT. Its protein product is CASSAGQGASNSPLHF. This sequence joins TRBV11-1 and TRBJ1-6; the match to TRBD1 covers 12 bases. Germline-derived CDR1 and CDR2 are SGHAT and FQDESV (reference sequence). The V and J ends lost 5 bases and 6 bases, in that order; junction bases with no gene match: 5. The CDR3 contains 16 residues.

V gene TRBV5-8 combines with J gene TRBJ1-2; D perhaps matches TRBD1 (6 bases). The CDR3 totals 11 residues. CDR1 and CDR2 (germline): SGHTS, YDEGEE. The V and J ends lost 10 bases and 5 bases respectively, with 12 bases between them. Written as DNA, the CDR3 is TGTGCCGCCGACACAGGGTATGGCTACACCTTC. Translation: CAADTGYGYTF.

This rearrangement joins TRBV2 to TRBJ2-7; 14 nucleotides align to TRBD2. Losses at the gene ends were 6 bases for V and 2 bases for J; bases not matched to a gene: 3. The germline V gene encodes CDR1 SNHLY and CDR2 FYNNEI. CDR3 length: 15 residues. The CDR3 region is CASRQTSGRAYEQYF. The DNA for the CDR3 is TGTGCCAGCAGGCAGACTAGCGGGAGGGCCTACGAGCAGTACTTC. The full variable domain, completed using reference TRBV2 and TRBJ2-7, is EPEVTQTPSHQVTQMGQEVILRCVPISNHLYFYWYRQILGQKVEFLVSFYNNEISEKSEIFDDQFSVERPDGSNFTLKIRSTKLEDSAMYFCASRQTSGRAYEQYFGPGTRLTVT.

V is TRBV4-1 and J is TRBJ1-1; D is ambiguous. The V end lost 3 bases, the J end lost 0 bases, and 17 bases lay between the germline ends. The CDR3 spans 17 residues. Looked up from germline, CDR1 is MGHRA and CDR2 is YSYEKL. The CDR3: CASSHLPSRAVNTEAFF. CDR3 DNA: TGCGCCAGCAGCCATCTCCCCTCCCGGGCCGTGAACACTGAAGCTTTCTTT.

The V and J genes are TRBV20-1 and TRBJ1-1; D may be TRBD1 (6 bases). Germline assignment: CDR1 DFQATT and CDR2 SNEGSKA (reference sequence). V was clipped by 3 bases and J by 5 bases, with 22 bases between them. The CDR3 consists of 16 residues. DNA of the CDR3: TGCAGTGCTAGTAAATTCGGGGGGGCTAGGGAAACTGAAGCTTTCTTT. Translated: CSASKFGGARETEAFF.

Concerning this clone: It is likely a read error: a sequence one base away is far more abundant. The chain recombines TRBV4-1 with TRBJ1-6; tentatively, D is TRBD1 (5 bases). Trimming took off 8 bases at V and 3 bases at J, with 8 bases between the two ends. The CDR3 consists of 13 residues. The germline V gene has CDR1 MGHRA and CDR2 YSYEKL. This chain's CDR3 is CASWGLYNSPLHF. The CDR3, as DNA: TGCGCCAGCTGGGGCCTCTATAATTCACCCCTCCACTTT.

V is TRBV28 and J is TRBJ2-7; no reliable D call. V lost 6 bases and J 3 bases, leaving 6 bases between the germline ends. The length of the CDR3 is 11 residues. The germline CDR1 and CDR2 sequences are MDHEN and SYDVKM. CDR3 in amino acids: CASRENYEQYF. The CDR3 DNA is TGTGCCAGCAGGGAGAACTACGAGCAGTACTTC. The complete variable domain, with remaining parts taken from reference TRBV28 and TRBJ2-7, reads DVKVTQSSRYLVKRTGEKVFLECVQDMDHENMFWYRQDPGLGLRLIYFSYDVKMKEKGDIPEGYSVSREKKERFSLILESASTNQTSMYLCASRENYEQYFGPGTRLTVT.

CDR3 amino acids: CASSLTGPKTLEQYF. The CDR3 DNA is TGTGCCAGCAGCTTAACGGGACCGAAGACCCTCGAGCAGTACTTC. The chain combines TRBV7-2 with TRBJ2-7, with D perhaps matching TRBD1 or TRBD2 (5 bases each). The CDR3 has 15 residues. Trimming left V 2 bases short and J 6 bases short, with 17 bases between. Germline CDR1 reads SGHTA; CDR2 reads FQGNSA.

The rearrangement joins TRBV6-6 to TRBJ2-7, with D possibly matching TRBD1 (5 bases). This CDR3 spans 14 amino acids. V shed 8 bases and J shed 4 bases, with 18 bases lying between them. From germline, CDR1 is MNHNY and CDR2 SVGAGI (reference sequence). Here the CDR3 DNA reads TGTGCCAGCCAACGCCCCGCAGGGTTGTACGAGCAGTACTTC. It codes for CASQRPAGLYEQYF.

The chain uses TRBV29-1 and TRBJ2-7; no firm D call. This CDR3 has 10 amino acids. The V end was cut by 7 bases, the J end by 7 bases, with 11 bases between. Germline V gene sequence: CDR1 SQVTM, CDR2 ANQGSEA. The DNA for the CDR3 is TGCAGCGGCGGAGATTCAGAGCAGTACTTC. Translated: CSGGDSEQYF.

This clone was seen a handful of times. The chain has TRBV6-5 and TRBJ2-7; TRBD1 might be the D (6 bases). V was shortened by 6 bases and J by 0 bases, with 15 bases between the two germline ends. The CDR3 spans 15 residues. The germline V gene encodes CDR1 MNHEY and CDR2 SVGAGI. The CDR3 nucleotides are TGTGCCAGCAGCCGATCTGGGGGACACTCCTACGAGCAGTACTTC. Its protein product is CASSRSGGHSYEQYF.

This sequence joins TRBV29-1 and TRBJ1-1; D is perhaps TRBD1 (6 bases). Germline CDR1 reads SQVTM; CDR2 reads ANQGSEA. V lost 6 bases and J 0 bases, leaving 20 bases between the germline ends. CDR3 length: 16 amino acids. CDR3 sequence (DNA): TGCAGCGTCGTTAAGACAGGCGGACTCTTGAACACTGAAGCTTTCTTT. Its protein product is CSVVKTGGLLNTEAFF.

V and J are TRBV10-3 and TRBJ2-3, with TRBD2 as a possible D gene (6 bases). V was shortened by 4 bases and J by 4 bases, with 21 bases between the two germline ends. The CDR3 has 17 amino acids. Germline V gives CDR1 ENHRY, CDR2 SYGVKD. The CDR3 is CAISVGGFRVGADTQYF. CDR3 in DNA: TGTGCCATCAGTGTGGGGGGATTTCGCGTGGGGGCAGATACGCAGTATTTT.

The chain carries TRBV11-1 and TRBJ1-1, with D unclear. Deletions cut 1 base from V and 0 bases from J, with 12 bases between. From germline, CDR1 is SGHAT and CDR2 FQDESV (reference sequence). This CDR3 comprises 16 residues. CDR3 region: CASSLVHAPMNTEAFF. In DNA, the CDR3 is TGTGCCAGCAGCTTAGTTCACGCCCCTATGAACACTGAAGCTTTCTTT.

The rearrangement links TRBV6-6 to TRBJ2-3, with 14 bases matching TRBD2. Per the germline V gene, CDR1 is MNHNY and CDR2 is SVGAGI (reference sequence). The CDR3 is 16 residues long. V shed 9 bases, J shed 1 base, and the junction held 6 bases outside the gene matches. CDR3 protein: CASRTSGRLGTDTQYF. CDR3 DNA: TGTGCCAGTCGGACTAGCGGGAGGTTGGGCACAGATACGCAGTATTTT.

J is TRBJ1-2 and V is TRBV6-4; possible D gene TRBD1, 5 bases. Trimming took off 0 bases at V and 8 bases at J, with 16 bases between the two ends. This CDR3 has 15 amino acids. CDR1 is MRHNA, CDR2 SNTAGT, per germline. The CDR3 sequence is CASSDSRRGREGYTF. The CDR3 DNA reads TGTGCCAGCAGTGACTCGAGGAGGGGCAGGGAAGGCTACACCTTC.

The V call is TRBV24-1, the J call TRBJ1-2; a possible D gene is TRBD1 (5 bases). The CDR3 extends over 15 amino acids. V was pared by 3 bases and J by 8 bases, with 18 bases between. Germline V gene sequence: CDR1 KGHDR, CDR2 SFDVKD. CDR3 nucleotide sequence: TGTGCCACCAGTGATCGCGCCGGGACTCCAGGGGGCTACACCTTC. The encoded protein is CATSDRAGTPGGYTF.

The chain employs TRBV7-9 and TRBJ1-1; D perhaps matches TRBD1 (5 bases). Trimming pared 1 base from V and 4 bases from J, leaving 13 bases between. The CDR3 runs to 15 residues. In germline, CDR1 is SEHNR, CDR2 FQNEAQ (reference sequence). CDR3 in amino acids: CASSLVGAVGTEAFF. The CDR3 nucleotides read TGTGCCAGCAGCTTAGTAGGGGCAGTGGGCACTGAAGCTTTCTTT.

V gene TRBV7-8 combines with J gene TRBJ1-1; D is perhaps TRBD1 (5 bases). V dropped 5 bases and J dropped 0 bases, with 10 bases sitting between them. This CDR3 spans 14 amino acids. The germline V gene has CDR1 SGHVS and CDR2 FQNEAQ. The CDR3 is CASSMDTVNTEAFF. CDR3 in DNA: TGTGCCAGCAGCATGGACACGGTGAACACTGAAGCTTTCTTT.

The chain has TRBV28 and TRBJ1-2; D gene uncertain. The CDR3 is 14 residues long. Trimming cost V 6 bases and J 3 bases, with 14 bases left between them. CDR1 is MDHEN, CDR2 SYDVKM, per germline. Here the CDR3 reads CASSLPGGDYGYTF. CDR3 coding DNA: TGTGCCAGCAGCCTCCCAGGCGGGGACTATGGCTACACCTTC.

V is TRBV30 and J is TRBJ1-2, with D possibly being TRBD1 (6 bases). The CDR3 is 13 amino acids. Germline CDR1 is GTSNPN and CDR2 is SVGIG (reference sequence). V lost 1 base and J 2 bases, leaving 8 bases between the germline ends. The CDR3: CAWSEGGNYGYTF. The CDR3 nucleotides are TGTGCCTGGAGTGAGGGGGGCAACTATGGCTACACCTTC.

This clone was detected only once. The chain recombines TRBV2 with TRBJ2-4; TRBD2 matches at 8 bases. The V and J ends lost 4 bases and 9 bases, in that order; junction bases with no gene match: 11. The CDR3 length is 15 residues. Germline V lookup: CDR1 SNHLY, CDR2 FYNNEI. CDR3 sequence (DNA): TGTGCCAGCAGTGTAGCGGGAATAAGCGGGGGCATTCAGTACTTC. It encodes CASSVAGISGGIQYF. The whole variable domain, remainder taken from reference TRBV2 and TRBJ2-4, is EPEVTQTPSHQVTQMGQEVILRCVPISNHLYFYWYRQILGQKVEFLVSFYNNEISEKSEIFDDQFSVERPDGSNFTLKIRSTKLEDSAMYFCASSVAGISGGIQYFGAGTRLSVL.

The V gene is TRBV6-6, the J gene TRBJ2-1; possible D gene TRBD2, 6 bases. The CDR3 spans 15 residues. The V gene's germline CDR1 is MNHNY and CDR2 SVGAGI (reference sequence). Trimming cost V 5 bases and J 7 bases, with 18 bases left between them. The CDR3 bases are TGTGCCAGCAGTACCTCCGGGACTGGAAAAAATGAGCAGTTCTTC. Amino acid sequence: CASSTSGTGKNEQFF.

The rearrangement uses TRBV28 and TRBJ1-2; D remains ambiguous. The V gene lost 4 bases and the J gene lost 4 bases, with 4 bases spanning the gap. Germline CDR1 and CDR2: MDHEN and SYDVKM. The CDR3 length is 11 residues. CDR3: CASSSLYGYTF. The CDR3 region has the DNA TGTGCCAGCAGTTCCCTCTATGGCTACACCTTC.

The gene calls are TRBV6-5 and TRBJ1-5, with D maybe TRBD1 (6 bases). Trimming pared 0 bases from V and 5 bases from J, leaving 11 bases between. Germline assignment: CDR1 MNHEY and CDR2 SVGAGI. The CDR3 runs to 15 residues. The CDR3 nucleotides read TGTGCCAGCAGTTACTCTTACAGGGCGGATCAGCCCCAGCATTTT. It yields the protein CASSYSYRADQPQHF.

The chain carries TRBV10-3 and TRBJ1-3, with 11 bases fitting TRBD1. CDR1 and CDR2 from the germline V gene are ENHRY and SYGVKD. The CDR3 sequence is 17 residues long. Germline trimming cut 2 bases from V and 3 bases from J; bases unmatched to any gene: 6. In nucleotides, the CDR3 is TGTGCCATCAGTGAGGTCGGACAGGGGGCCGGTGGAAACACCATATATTTT. Protein: CAISEVGQGAGGNTIYF.

The chain links TRBV6-6 to TRBJ2-3; D ambiguous. V was clipped by 5 bases and J by 4 bases, with 10 bases between them. This CDR3 is built from 13 residues. CDR1 is MNHNY, CDR2 SVGAGI, per germline (reference sequence). CDR3 DNA sequence: TGTGCCAGCAGTCACCAGTCCGCAGATACGCAGTATTTT. Translating it yields CASSHQSADTQYF.